These 32 T cell receptor beta chains were sequenced from one sample in a study of cytomegalovirus exposure and HLA in healthy donors. A multiplex PCR was run with 60 Vbeta primers and 13 Jbeta primers. Assay: immunoSEQ multiplex PCR; the TCRdb copy retains only in-frame clones and omits some. Of under 200,000 clones in the sample, around 80% were seen once. The sample comprised PBMCs. The receptors come from a woman between 50 and 59 years old in good health and CMV-seropositive.

This clone was picked up a small number of times. This sequence joins TRBV4-1 and TRBJ2-3; 8 bases align to TRBD2. The CDR3 spans 18 residues. Trimming cost V 3 bases and J 1 base; bases outside gene matches: 12. Germline V gene lookup returns CDR1 MGHRA and CDR2 YSYEKL. CDR3 coding DNA: TGCGCCAGCAGCCAGACGAAAAGCGGGAGTCGTGGCACAGATACGCAGTATTTT. Its translation: CASSQTKSGSRGTDTQYF.

In its sample, this clone was seen a few times. The V gene is TRBV7-9, the J gene TRBJ2-4, with 10 bases aligning to TRBD1. This CDR3 spans 17 amino acids. Germline V gene data show CDR1 as SEHNR and CDR2 as FQNEAQ (reference sequence). Trimming took 1 base from V and 1 from J; bases not matched to a gene: 4. CDR3 loop: CASSLELTGGAKNIQYF. The CDR3, as DNA: TGTGCCAGCAGCTTAGAGTTGACAGGGGGCGCCAAAAACATTCAGTACTTC.

This clone appeared a single time. The germline gene is not matched at one end of the junction; a read error may be the cause. V and J are TRBV7-9 and TRBJ1-2; maybe TRBD1 (5 bases). This CDR3 region has 12 residues. Looked up from germline, CDR1 is SEHNR and CDR2 is FQNEAQ (reference sequence). The CDR3 here is CSSSLYAGRYTF. CDR3 nucleotide sequence: TGTTCCAGCAGCCTATACGCAGGGAGGTACACCTTC.

The rearrangement uses TRBV7-2 and TRBJ2-6; TRBD1 is a possible D gene (6 bases). V lost 4 bases and J lost 0, with 13 bases in between. This CDR3 is 17 amino acids long. Germline-derived CDR1 and CDR2 are SGHTA and FQGNSA. The DNA of the CDR3 is TGTGCCAGCAGCTATACAGGGAAGGCCTCTGGGGCCAACGTCCTGACTTTC. Translated: CASSYTGKASGANVLTF.

J is TRBJ2-7 and V is TRBV5-4, with 9 nucleotides matching TRBD1. The V gene end was trimmed by 5 bases and the J gene end by 5 bases; junction bases not matched to a gene: 11. Germline-derived CDR1 and CDR2 are SGHNT and YYREEE (reference sequence). There are 15 residues in the CDR3. DNA for the CDR3: TGTGCCAGCAGACGGGAGACAGGGGGGTACAACGAGCAGTACTTC. This codes for CASRRETGGYNEQYF.

This clone was recorded a few times. V is TRBV5-1 and J is TRBJ1-1, with D perhaps matching TRBD1 (5 bases). The V gene's germline CDR1 is SGHRS and CDR2 YFSETQ. V gave up 3 bases and J gave up 1 base, with 16 bases separating them. The CDR3 is 16 residues long. CDR3 sequence: CASSYSEEGPNTEAFF. CDR3 DNA: TGCGCCAGCAGCTATTCCGAGGAGGGGCCGAACACTGAAGCTTTCTTT.

This clone has only a few counts. The CDR3 DNA is TGTGCCAGCAGCCCAGGTAATGGCGTGCAGTACTTC. It codes for CASSPGNGVQYF. The chain combines TRBV11-2 with TRBJ2-5; D remains unclear. The CDR3 runs 12 residues. Trimming left V 5 bases short and J 11 bases short, with 15 bases between. Germline V gene data show CDR1 as SGHAT and CDR2 as FQNNGV.

The chain carries TRBV7-2 and TRBJ2-7, with D perhaps TRBD2 (6 bases). The germline V and J ends were trimmed by 6 bases and 3 bases, with 12 bases remaining between them. Germline V CDR1 and CDR2: SGHTA, FQGNSA. This CDR3 contains 13 residues. The CDR3 DNA sequence: TGTGCCAGCAGGGTCGGAGGGGACTACGAGCAGTACTTC. Protein sequence: CASRVGGDYEQYF.

This clone has only a few counts. A read error may produce the germline difference seen at one junction end. The chain has TRBV7-9 and TRBJ1-2; D unclear. The CDR3 contains 14 residues. From germline, CDR1 is SEHNR and CDR2 FQNEAQ (reference sequence). The CDR3: CSSSRPGANYGYTF. The CDR3 region has the DNA TGTTCCAGCAGCCGGCCAGGCGCTAACTATGGCTACACCTTC.

This clone occurred once. J is TRBJ2-7 and V is TRBV11-3; possibly TRBD2 for D (5 bases). V lost 2 bases and J 4 bases, leaving 9 bases between the germline ends. The CDR3 contains 13 residues. CDR1 and CDR2 from the germline V gene are SGHNT and YENEEA. The CDR3: CASSLPGMYEQYF. The DNA of the CDR3 is TGTGCCAGCAGCTTACCGGGAATGTACGAGCAGTACTTC.

The J gene is TRBJ1-1, the V gene TRBV7-2; D possibly corresponds to TRBD1 (5 bases). The length of the CDR3 is 16 residues. V was trimmed by 2 bases and J by 2 bases, leaving 15 bases between them. Germline assignment: CDR1 SGHTA and CDR2 FQGNSA. This CDR3 reads CASSLSPGRENTEAFF. The CDR3 DNA is TGTGCCAGCAGCTTATCGCCGGGCAGGGAAAACACTGAAGCTTTCTTT.

As DNA, the CDR3 is TGTGCCAGCAGTGGACAGGTTAACGATTCACCCCTCCACTTT. Its protein is CASSGQVNDSPLHF. This chain uses TRBV9 with TRBJ1-6, with 7 bases lining up with TRBD1. V gave up 5 bases and J gave up 8 bases; unmatched junction bases: 7. The CDR3 is made up of 14 amino acids. CDR1 is SGDLS and CDR2 is YYNGEE in the germline V gene.

V usage is TRBV21-1 and J usage is TRBJ1-2; the DNA was not compared with TRBD1, the D call given in the table. TRBV21-1 is annotated as a pseudogene. The CDR3 is 21 residues long. CDR3 protein: CASSKASVTSRDREMWWGYTF. DNA of the CDR3: TGTGCCAGCAGCAAAGCTAGTGTTACGTCCCGGGACAGGGAGATGTGGTGGGGCTACACCTTC.

This clone was seen more than once but under ten times. The rearrangement uses TRBV6-6 and TRBJ1-5, with 7 nucleotides matching TRBD1. The CDR3 runs to 13 residues. Trimming took 2 bases from V and 5 from J; bases not matched to a gene: 0. The germline gives CDR1 MNHNY, CDR2 SVGAGI (reference sequence). The CDR3 DNA reads as TGTGCCAGCAGTTACCAGGGGGATCAGCCCCAGCATTTT. Translating it yields CASSYQGDQPQHF.

The chain has TRBV19 and TRBJ1-2; D may be TRBD1 (6 bases). The CDR3 contains 15 residues. Trimming removed 5 bases from V and 7 bases from J, with 20 bases in between. Germline lookup yields CDR1 LNHDA and CDR2 SQIVND (reference sequence). CDR3 protein: CASSPLGRGESGYTF. CDR3 nucleotides: TGTGCCAGTAGTCCTCTGGGCAGGGGAGAAAGTGGCTACACCTTC.

The chain is built from TRBV9 and TRBJ2-5, with 10 bases that match TRBD2. The V and J ends lost 0 bases and 3 bases, in that order; junction bases with no gene match: 5. Germline-derived CDR1 and CDR2 are SGDLS and YYNGEE. CDR3 length: 16 amino acids. The CDR3: CASSVVPSGGKETQYF. Written as DNA, the CDR3 is TGTGCCAGCAGCGTAGTCCCTAGCGGGGGCAAAGAGACCCAGTACTTC.

This chain uses TRBV4-2 with TRBJ2-3, with 11 bases that match TRBD2. The CDR3 is 17 amino acids. CDR1 LGHNA and CDR2 YNFKEQ come from the germline V gene. The V and J ends lost 1 base and 4 bases, in that order; junction bases with no gene match: 7. The CDR3 loop reads CASSQGLAGSGADTQYF. The CDR3 bases are TGTGCCAGCAGCCAAGGACTAGCGGGGTCCGGGGCAGATACGCAGTATTTT.

The V and J genes are TRBV6-5 and TRBJ1-1; possibly TRBD1 for D (5 bases). CDR3 length equals 11 residues. Looked up from germline, CDR1 is MNHEY and CDR2 is SVGAGI. Deletions cut 7 bases from V and 6 bases from J, with 9 bases between. For the CDR3, the DNA is TGTGCCAGCACCCCCAGGGCTGAAGCTTTCTTT. Its translation: CASTPRAEAFF.

The chain uses TRBV5-6 and TRBJ1-1; D gene ambiguous. The CDR3 totals 13 residues. Germline V gene data show CDR1 as SGHDT and CDR2 as YYEEEE. Trimming stripped 4 bases from V and 1 base from J, with 8 bases between. The DNA for the CDR3 is TGTGCCAGCAGCCTTTATTCGAACACTGAAGCTTTCTTT. Translating gives CASSLYSNTEAFF.

In this sample, this clone turned up a few times. The chain couples TRBV28 to TRBJ1-3; 10 nucleotides agree with TRBD1. Germline-derived CDR1 and CDR2 are MDHEN and SYDVKM. V shed 4 bases, J shed 2 bases, and the junction held 8 bases outside the gene matches. The CDR3 consists of 17 residues. CDR3 in DNA: TGTGCCAGCAGTTCCCTGTGGGGGACAGGGGCTGGAAACACCATATATTTT. Residues: CASSSLWGTGAGNTIYF.

The chain joins TRBV9 to TRBJ2-7; no definite D call. V dropped 1 base and J dropped 3 bases, with 8 bases sitting between them. The CDR3 sequence is 13 residues long. Germline V CDR1 and CDR2: SGDLS, YYNGEE. DNA of the CDR3: TGTGCCAGCAGCGTAACTATCAACTACGAGCAGTACTTC. It encodes CASSVTINYEQYF.

The V and J genes are TRBV28 and TRBJ2-7; D possibly corresponds to TRBD1 (6 bases). The CDR3 length is 15 residues. CDR1 is MDHEN and CDR2 is SYDVKM in the germline V gene. V was clipped by 7 bases and J by 0 bases, with 16 bases between them. CDR3 nucleotides: TGTGCCAGCACCAAACCCAGGGGCCCCTCCTACGAGCAGTACTTC. Its translation: CASTKPRGPSYEQYF. The entire variable domain, with the rest obtained from reference TRBV28 and TRBJ2-7, is as follows: DVKVTQSSRYLVKRTGEKVFLECVQDMDHENMFWYRQDPGLGLRLIYFSYDVKMKEKGDIPEGYSVSREKKERFSLILESASTNQTSMYLCASTKPRGPSYEQYFGPGTRLTVT.

CDR3 sequence reads: CAWKRVNTEAFF. CDR3 sequence (DNA): TGTGCCTGGAAGAGAGTGAACACTGAAGCTTTCTTT. This chain joins TRBV30 and TRBJ1-1; unclear D gene. Germline CDR1 and CDR2: GTSNPN and SVGIG (reference sequence). This CDR3 region has 12 residues. Trimming cost V 4 bases and J 0 bases, with 6 bases left between them.

This sequence joins TRBV27 and TRBJ2-2; 10 nucleotides line up with TRBD2. V lost 2 bases, J lost 4 bases, and 10 bases stayed unmatched. In germline, CDR1 is MNHEY, CDR2 SMNVEV (reference sequence). The CDR3 is 18 amino acids. The CDR3 region is CASSLAPPGTSVTGELFF. CDR3 sequence (DNA): TGTGCCAGCAGTTTAGCCCCCCCCGGGACTAGCGTCACCGGGGAGCTGTTTTTT.

V is TRBV28 and J is TRBJ1-2; D is possibly TRBD1 (5 bases). This CDR3 has 14 amino acids. V was trimmed by 7 bases and J by 4 bases, leaving 16 bases between them. CDR1 and CDR2 (germline): MDHEN, SYDVKM. The CDR3 nucleotides read TGTGCCAGCATCACACACAGGAGCCCCTATGGCTACACCTTC. Residues: CASITHRSPYGYTF.

V gene TRBV30 combines with J gene TRBJ2-4; TRBD1 matches 8 bases. Germline CDR1 GTSNPN, CDR2 SVGIG (reference sequence). The CDR3 has 12 amino acids. The junction had 3 bases not matched to a gene; V was cut back by 4 bases and J by 7 bases. CDR3 in DNA: TGTGCCTGGACCCCAGGGGGCAACATTCAGTACTTC. Translated: CAWTPGGNIQYF.

V gene TRBV5-5 combines with J gene TRBJ2-7, with D perhaps matching TRBD1 (5 bases). V lost 0 bases and J 1 base, leaving 17 bases between the germline ends. Germline CDR1 and CDR2: SGHKS and YYEKEE (reference sequence). The CDR3 is 17 residues long. The CDR3 coding sequence is TGTGCCAGCAGCTTGGTGGTCTCCCAGGGAAGGTCCTACGAGCAGTACTTC. Protein sequence: CASSLVVSQGRSYEQYF. The entire variable domain, with the rest obtained from reference TRBV5-5 and TRBJ2-7, is as follows: DAGVTQSPTHLIKTRGQQVTLRCSPISGHKSVSWYQQVLGQGPQFIFQYYEKEERGRGNFPDRFSARQFPNYSSELNVNALLLGDSALYLCASSLVVSQGRSYEQYFGPGTRLTVT.

This chain uses TRBV7-9 with TRBJ2-4; 13 bases are a match to TRBD2. The CDR3 has 16 residues. V was clipped by 3 bases and J by 3 bases; unmatched bases: 2. Germline-derived CDR1 and CDR2 are SEHNR and FQNEAQ (reference sequence). DNA for the CDR3: TGTGCCAGCAGCTTGACTAGCGGGAGGAGCAAAAACATTCAGTACTTC. The encoded protein is CASSLTSGRSKNIQYF.

CDR3 nucleotides: TGTGCCAGCAGCAACACCAGGGGGCTAGGGGAGCTGTTTTTT. This encodes CASSNTRGLGELFF. The chain joins TRBV7-2 to TRBJ2-2; 8 nucleotides agree with TRBD1. The ends lost 5 bases at V and 8 bases at J; junction bases unmatched: 7. Germline loops: CDR1 SGHTA, CDR2 FQGNSA. CDR3 length: 14 amino acids.

V is TRBV27 and J is TRBJ2-3; 10 positions match TRBD2. Germline V CDR1 and CDR2: MNHEY, SMNVEV (reference sequence). CDR3 length: 18 residues. V dropped 0 bases and J dropped 2; count of bases not matched to a gene: 8. CDR3 region: CASSLSISLAGDTDTQYF. As DNA, the CDR3 is TGTGCCAGCAGTTTATCGATCAGTCTAGCGGGAGACACAGATACGCAGTATTTT.

The rearrangement uses TRBV6-6 and TRBJ2-3, with 7 bases lining up with TRBD1. CDR1 is MNHNY, CDR2 SVGAGI, per germline (reference sequence). The CDR3 totals 14 residues. The V segment lost 6 bases and the J segment 2 bases; nucleotides outside the gene matches: 5. CDR3 coding DNA: TGTGCCAGCAGAAGACAGGGCACCACAGATACGCAGTATTTT. Encoded protein: CASRRQGTTDTQYF.

V gene TRBV7-2 combines with J gene TRBJ1-1; D not resolved. CDR3 size: 13 residues. V was shortened by 2 bases and J by 1 base, with 5 bases between the two germline ends. Germline-derived CDR1 and CDR2 are SGHTA and FQGNSA. As DNA, the CDR3 is TGTGCCAGCAGCTTAAGCCAGAACACTGAAGCTTTCTTT. Protein sequence: CASSLSQNTEAFF.